This T cell receptor beta chain was profiled in a study of cytomegalovirus exposure and HLA in healthy donors. Study-wide findings and caveats: It was fewer than 200 TCR beta chains that were listed as cytomegalovirus-associated. In an earlier analysis, in approximately 570 donors, most V segments appeared productive either ~87% or ~30% of the time.

Concerning this clone itself: Its antigen is unknown.

In the PCR, 60 Vbeta and 13 Jbeta primers were used. The repertoire was sequenced with immunoSEQ multiplex PCR; TCRdb's copy has only in-frame clones and lacks some. Its listing shows about 160,000 clones. The receptor's source is a man aged 25 to 45 in good health and CMV-seronegative. Sequencing was performed on PBMCs.

Here the CDR3 DNA reads TGTGCCAGCAACACCTACATGGGGCCCTACGAGCAGTACTTC. Protein sequence: CASNTYMGPYEQYF. The rearrangement links TRBV27 to TRBJ2-7; TRBD1 might be the D (5 bases). This CDR3 is 14 amino acids long. The V end lost 7 bases, the J end lost 2 bases, and 15 bases lay between the germline ends. Germline assignment: CDR1 MNHEY and CDR2 SMNVEV (reference sequence).